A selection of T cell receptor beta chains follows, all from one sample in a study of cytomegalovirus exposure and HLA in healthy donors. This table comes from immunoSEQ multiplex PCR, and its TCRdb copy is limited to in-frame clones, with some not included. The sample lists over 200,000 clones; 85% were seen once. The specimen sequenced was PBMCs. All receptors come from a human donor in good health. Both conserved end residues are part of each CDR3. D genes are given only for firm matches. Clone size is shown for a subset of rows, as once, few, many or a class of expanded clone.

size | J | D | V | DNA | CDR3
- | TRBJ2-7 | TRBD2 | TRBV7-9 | TGTGCCAGCAGCTTGGGAGGGGACGAGCAGTACTTC | CASSLGGDEQYF
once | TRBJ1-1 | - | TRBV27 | TGTGCCAGCAGTTTGGGACACCACACTGAAGCTTTCTTT | CASSLGHHTEAFF
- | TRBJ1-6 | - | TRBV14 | TGTGCCAGCAGCCAAGAAGGACAGATTAATAATTCACCCCTCCACTTT | CASSQEGQINNSPLHF
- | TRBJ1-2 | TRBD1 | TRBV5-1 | TGCGCCAGCAGCACCGACAGGGTTGGTGACTATGGCTACACCTTC | CASSTDRVGDYGYTF
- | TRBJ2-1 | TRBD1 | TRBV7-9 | TGTGCCAGCAGCTCACCGGGACAGGGAAGGAGCTCCTACAATGAGCAGTTCTTC | CASSSPGQGRSSYNEQFF
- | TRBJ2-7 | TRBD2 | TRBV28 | TGTGCCAGCAGTGCGCCGGGACTAGCGGATTCCTACGAGCAGTACTTC | CASSAPGLADSYEQYF
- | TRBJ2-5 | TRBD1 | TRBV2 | TGTGCCAGCAGTGAAGCGAGAAGGGGGCAGCAACAAGAGACCCAGTACTTC | CASSEARRGQQQETQYF
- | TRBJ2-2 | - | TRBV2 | TGTGCCAGCAGGAGTTTAGTCGGGGAGCTGTTTTTT | CASRSLVGELFF
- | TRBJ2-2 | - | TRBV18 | TGTGCCAGCTCTACCCAGGGCCTCTCGAACACCGGGGAGCTGTTTTTT | CASSTQGLSNTGELFF
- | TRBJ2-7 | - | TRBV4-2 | TGTGCCAGCAGCCAAGATCCGCAGGGATACGAGCAGTACTTC | CASSQDPQGYEQYF
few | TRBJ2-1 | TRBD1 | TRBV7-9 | TGTGCCAGCAGCTGGCGAGGACAGGGGGCCCAGAATGAGCAGTTCTTC | CASSWRGQGAQNEQFF
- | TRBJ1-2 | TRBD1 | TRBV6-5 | TGTGCCAGTGCCGACAGGGGGCCATGGTATGGCTACACCTTC | CASADRGPWYGYTF
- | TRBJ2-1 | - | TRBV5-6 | TGTGCCAGCAGCTCTGGAAGCAGGGCAGAGCAGTTCTTC | CASSSGSRAEQFF
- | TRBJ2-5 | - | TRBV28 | TGTGCCAGCAGTTTATCCGGTCGGGATCAGTACTTC | CASSLSGRDQYF
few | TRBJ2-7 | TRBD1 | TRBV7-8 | TGTGCCAGCAGCTTATACAGACAGGGGAACTACGAGCAGTACTTC | CASSLYRQGNYEQYF
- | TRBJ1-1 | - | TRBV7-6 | TGTGCCAGCAGCTCGGACAGGAACACTGAAGCTTTCTTT | CASSSDRNTEAFF
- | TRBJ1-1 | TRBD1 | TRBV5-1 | TGCGCCAGCAGCGGCTTGGGACAGGGCCCCGAAGCTTTCTTT | CASSGLGQGPEAFF
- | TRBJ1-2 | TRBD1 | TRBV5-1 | TGCGCCAGCAGCTTCTCAGGACAGGAGCCTAACTATGGCTACACCTTC | CASSFSGQEPNYGYTF
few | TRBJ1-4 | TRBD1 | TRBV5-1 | TGCGCCAGCAGCATAGGAGGTATTTTGGGGACAGTTGAAAAACTGTTTTTT | CASSIGGILGTVEKLFF
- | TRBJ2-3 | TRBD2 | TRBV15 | TGTGCCACCAGCAGTACAGGACTAGCGGAGCCCACAGATACGCAGTATTTT | CATSSTGLAEPTDTQYF
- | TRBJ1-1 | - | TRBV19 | TGTGCCGGCCGCCCCGTTCGGGGGAACACTGAAGCTTTCTTT | CAGRPVRGNTEAFF
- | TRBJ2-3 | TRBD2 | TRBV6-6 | TGTGCCAGCTCCCTGATACAGCGGGATGGGACAGATACGCAGTATTTT | CASSLIQRDGTDTQYF
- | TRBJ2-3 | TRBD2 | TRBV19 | TGTGCCAGTAGTAGGGGACTAGCGGGAGGGCCAGATACGCAGTATTTT | CASSRGLAGGPDTQYF